The rows below give T cell receptor beta chains drawn from one sample of a study of vaccination effects on CD4 cells after COVID-19. Produced via immunoSEQ multiplex PCR; TCRdb's table is partial and in-frame only. The sample lists some 40,000 clones, approximately 82% occurring once. The antigens these receptors bind are not known. The source material was CD4+ T cells from PBMCs cultured with HCoV-NL63 spike peptides, sampled after COVID-19 vaccination. The receptors come from a human donor who received a COVID-19 vaccine. Some clones in this sample may be carry-over from other donors' samples. Both conserved end residues are part of each CDR3. The D gene is left open where the match is weak. Size tells how often a clone was seen (once, few, many) or the class of an expanded clone, and some rows leave it out.

clone size	V gene	D gene	J gene	CDR3 DNA	CDR3 protein
-	TRBV2	-	TRBJ1-6	TGTGCCAGCAGTTCTCTAAGGGATTCACCCCTCCACTTT	CASSSLRDSPLHF
-	TRBV2	-	TRBJ2-3	TGTGCCAGCACCCGAGGCACAGATACGCAGTATTTT	CASTRGTDTQYF
-	TRBV19	-	TRBJ1-1	TGTGCCAGTAGGAGATCGGCTGGCACTGAAGCTTTCTTT	CASRRSAGTEAFF
-	TRBV7-2	-	TRBJ2-3	TGTGCCAGCAGCTTAGCTATGCGGGCCACCACGCAGTATTTT	CASSLAMRATTQYF
-	TRBV3-1/TRBV3-2	-	TRBJ1-4	TGTGCCAGCAGCCAAGGCCAGGCGCGGGAAAAACTGTTTTTT	CASSQGQAREKLFF
once	TRBV7-8	-	TRBJ2-5	TGTGCCTGCACCCCCGGGACCACACAAGAGACCCAGTACTTC	CACTPGTTQETQYF
-	TRBV9	-	TRBJ2-2	TGTGCCAGCAGCGGCCTTGCGGACACCGGGGAGCTGTTTTTT	CASSGLADTGELFF
medium-sized	TRBV7-2	-	TRBJ2-3	TGTGCCAGCAGCGCCGACTATCTAAGCACAGATACGCAGTATTTT	CASSADYLSTDTQYF
-	TRBV28	TRBD1	TRBJ2-1	TGTGCCAGCCCTGCCGGGACAGGGGCCTACAATGAGCAGTTCTTC	CASPAGTGAYNEQFF
-	TRBV18	TRBD2	TRBJ2-1	TGTGCCAGCTCACAACGGATCCGCGGGGGGGCGAGCGATGAGCAGTTCTTC	CASSQRIRGGASDEQFF
-	TRBV5-1	TRBD1	TRBJ2-2	TGCGCCAGCAGCTTCTCAGGGGGCAGCACCGGGGAGCTGTTTTTT	CASSFSGGSTGELFF
-	TRBV9	TRBD2	TRBJ2-2	TGTGCCAGCAGCGTAGGACTAGCCGGGACCTGGGCCGGGGAGCTGTTTTTT	CASSVGLAGTWAGELFF
few	TRBV27	-	TRBJ1-6	TGTGCCAGCAGTATTTATAATTCACCCCTCCACTTT	CASSIYNSPLHF
-	TRBV6-5	-	TRBJ2-5	TGTGCCAGCAGCAGATACCAAGAGACCCAGTACTTC	CASSRYQETQYF
-	TRBV18	TRBD1	TRBJ2-1	TGTGCCAGCCGTCGACAGGGCGATGAGCAGTTCTTC	CASRRQGDEQFF
few	TRBV18	-	TRBJ2-3	TGTGCCAGCTCACCCAAGAGGGGCGGGGATACGCAGTATTTT	CASSPKRGGDTQYF
-	TRBV6-5	TRBD1	TRBJ1-6	TGTGCCAGCAGTTACATTGGACAGGGATTGAATTCACCCCTCCACTTT	CASSYIGQGLNSPLHF
-	TRBV15	-	TRBJ1-1	TGTGCCACCAGCAGGGAGCGGCGGGTCAACACTGAAGCTTTCTTT	CATSRERRVNTEAFF
-	TRBV7-2	-	TRBJ1-2	TGTGCCAGCAGCTCCGTTGGGGGGGAGGGCTATGGCTACACCTTC	CASSSVGGEGYGYTF
-	TRBV28	-	TRBJ1-1	TGTGCCAGCATTCCATCCGGACAACTGAACACTGAAGCTTTCTTT	CASIPSGQLNTEAFF
-	TRBV24-1	-	TRBJ2-1	TGTGCCACCAGTGATTTAGTTGATGAGCAGTTCTTC	CATSDLVDEQFF
-	TRBV2	-	TRBJ2-5	TGTGCCAGCAGTGTTTTCCAAGAGACCCAGTACTTC	CASSVFQETQYF
-	TRBV6-5	TRBD2	TRBJ2-3	TGTGCCAGCAGTTACGGGAGCGGGGGGGCGGGTGATACGCAGTATTTT	CASSYGSGGAGDTQYF
-	TRBV11-2	TRBD2	TRBJ2-3	TGTGCCAGCAGCTTAGGTTCTAGCGGGGGTGGAAAGCCGCAGTATTTT	CASSLGSSGGGKPQYF
-	TRBV6-5	-	TRBJ1-5	TGTGCCAGCAACCCGGGACATCTTAGCAATCAGCCCCAGCATTTT	CASNPGHLSNQPQHF
-	TRBV6-5	TRBD1	TRBJ1-2	TGTGCCAGCAGGACAGGGCCTAACTATGGCTACACCTTC	CASRTGPNYGYTF
-	TRBV6-5	-	TRBJ1-4	TGTGCCAGCAGTTACTCGACAGTTGAAAAACTGTTTTTT	CASSYSTVEKLFF
-	TRBV10-3	-	TRBJ2-5	TGTGCCACCTCCGGGCGGCAAGAGACCCAGTACTTC	CATSGRQETQYF
-	TRBV5-4	TRBD1	TRBJ2-5	TGTGCCAGCAGCAGGGACAGTACCCAAGAGACCCAGTACTTC	CASSRDSTQETQYF
-	TRBV7-2	-	TRBJ1-1	TGTGCCAGCAGCCCCATCAGGGAGGACACTGAAGCTTTCTTT	CASSPIREDTEAFF
-	TRBV7-8	-	TRBJ1-2	TGTGCCAGCAGCTTAGGACCCGCTAGGTTCGGTAACTATGGCTACACCTTC	CASSLGPARFGNYGYTF
-	TRBV4-1	-	TRBJ2-1	TGCGCCAGCAGCCAAGCCGGCCGGAAAAACAATGAGCAGTTCTTC	CASSQAGRKNNEQFF
-	TRBV24-1	-	TRBJ2-5	TGTGCCACCAGTGATTCCAGGGCCCTGTACCAAGAGACCCAGTACTTC	CATSDSRALYQETQYF
-	TRBV7-8	-	TRBJ1-1	TGTGCCAGCAGTCCGGGACACTCGAACACTGAAGCTTTCTTT	CASSPGHSNTEAFF
-	TRBV25-1	-	TRBJ1-5	TGTGCCAGCAGTGAACTTTCTAGGGATCAGCCCCAGCATTTT	CASSELSRDQPQHF
-	TRBV19	TRBD1	TRBJ2-5	TGTGCCAGTAGTAATACCGGGACAGAAGAGACCCAGTACTTC	CASSNTGTEETQYF
once	TRBV5-1	-	TRBJ2-5	TGCGCCAGCAGCTTGGACAGTGTGCAAGAGACCCAGTACTTC	CASSLDSVQETQYF